This is a list of T cell receptor beta chains from one sample in a study of T cell changes during pregnancy in multiple sclerosis. Generated by immunoSEQ multiplex PCR, the TCRdb table keeps only in-frame clones and is missing some. This table holds roughly 50,000 clones, 80% to 90% found once. This specimen was CD8+ T cells from peripheral blood mononuclear cells, taken in the second trimester of pregnancy. These receptors were taken from a female donor with multiple sclerosis, enrolled in a pregnancy study. Each CDR3 is given with its conserved first and last residue. Fields, in order: V gene, J gene, clone size, D gene, CDR3 DNA, CDR3 protein. The D gene is left open where the match is weak. Clone size is not always given. Where it is, it says once, few, many or a class for expanded clones.

TRBV6-5,TRBJ2-7,.,TRBD2,TGTGCCAGCGGACTAGCCTACGAGCAGTACTTC,CASGLAYEQYF
TRBV5-8,TRBJ2-7,.,.,TGTGCCGGCTCAGGGGATAGGGGCGAGCAGTACTTC,CAGSGDRGEQYF
TRBV11-2,TRBJ2-7,.,TRBD1,TGTGCCAGCAGCAACGACAGGGGGCGATCCTACGAGCAGTACTTC,CASSNDRGRSYEQYF
TRBV27,TRBJ2-3,.,.,TGTGCCAGCAGTATCGGCCAGGGCACAGATACGCAGTATTTT,CASSIGQGTDTQYF
TRBV11-3,TRBJ1-1,.,.,TGTGCCAGCAGCACCACTGCACAGGGCACTGAAGCTTTCTTT,CASSTTAQGTEAFF
TRBV6-6,TRBJ2-7,.,.,TGTGCCAGCAGTTACGCGACAAATTCCTACGAGCAGTACTTC,CASSYATNSYEQYF
TRBV29-1,TRBJ2-7,.,.,TGCAGCGTTGTAACCCTATACGAGCAGTACTTC,CSVVTLYEQYF
TRBV6-1,TRBJ2-7,.,.,TGTGCCAGCAGTGATGAGAGTAGCTACGAGCAGTACTTC,CASSDESSYEQYF
TRBV5-6,TRBJ1-5,.,.,TGTGCCAGCAGCTTGGGAGATGCGCAGCCCCAGCATTTT,CASSLGDAQPQHF
TRBV19,TRBJ2-2,.,.,TGTGCCAGTAGTATAACAGACACCGGGGAGCTGTTTTTT,CASSITDTGELFF
TRBV9,TRBJ1-2,.,TRBD1,TGTGCCAGCAGCGTAGCCTTGCCTGACAGGGGTGATGGCTACACCTTC,CASSVALPDRGDGYTF
TRBV7-8,TRBJ1-1,.,.,TGTGCCAGCAGCTTAGTCATCGGGGGGCCCATGAACACTGAAGCTTTCTTT,CASSLVIGGPMNTEAFF
TRBV5-6,TRBJ2-1,.,TRBD1,TGTGCCAGCAGCCCAGGGGGCGATGAGCAGTTCTTC,CASSPGGDEQFF
TRBV9,TRBJ1-6,.,.,TGTGCCAGCAGCGCGGGGGGATTGTCGGATTCACCCCTCCACTTT,CASSAGGLSDSPLHF
TRBV27,TRBJ2-5,.,.,TGTGCCAGCAGATCCCAACAACCGGACAGAGAAGAGACCCAGTACTTC,CASRSQQPDREETQYF
TRBV5-8,TRBJ2-7,once,.,TGTGCCAGCAGCTTAAGGGGGAACTCCTACGAGCAGTACTTC,CASSLRGNSYEQYF
TRBV7-9,TRBJ2-7,.,TRBD1,TGTGCCAGCAGATCACCGGTAGGACAGGGCGAGCAGTACTTC,CASRSPVGQGEQYF
TRBV11-2,TRBJ2-3,.,.,TGTGCCAGCAGCTTAGCCCTCCAAGGAGGCACAGATACGCAGTATTTT,CASSLALQGGTDTQYF
TRBV13,TRBJ1-2,.,TRBD1,TGTGCCAGCAGCTTAGGCGGACAGGCTTACTATGGCTACACCTTC,CASSLGGQAYYGYTF
TRBV27,TRBJ1-5,.,.,TGTGCCAGCAGTGACCGACAGTCTAATCAGCCCCAGCATTTT,CASSDRQSNQPQHF
TRBV5-4,TRBJ1-1,.,.,TGTGCCAGCACACTTAATTACCACACTGAAGCTTTCTTT,CASTLNYHTEAFF
TRBV21-1,TRBJ1-2,.,.,TGTGCCAGCAACCGAGGCGATCGGTATGGCTACACCTTC,CASNRGDRYGYTF
TRBV7-9,TRBJ2-3,.,TRBD1,TGTGCCAGCAGCTTAGCGCGAGGGACAGCGCCCACAGATACGCAGTATTTT,CASSLARGTAPTDTQYF
TRBV7-7,TRBJ2-5,.,.,TGTGCTAGCAGCCACCTGGGGGGCCAAGAGACCCAGTACTTC,CASSHLGGQETQYF
TRBV14,TRBJ2-6,few,TRBD1,TGTGCCAGCAGCAAACAGGGGTGGGAAACTGGGGCCAACGTCCTGACTTTC,CASSKQGWETGANVLTF
TRBV28,TRBJ2-5,.,.,TGTGCCAGCAGTGCCCCAGGCTCTCAGGGGTTAAGGGAGACCCAGTACTTC,CASSAPGSQGLRETQYF
TRBV27,TRBJ1-2,few,.,TGTGCCAGCAGTTTTGGTGAGGGTTGGCACTATGGCTACACCTTC,CASSFGEGWHYGYTF
TRBV2,TRBJ1-1,.,.,TGTGCCAGCAGCCCACCGGGGGGATCGAACACTGAAGCTTTCTTT,CASSPPGGSNTEAFF
TRBV30,TRBJ1-1,.,.,TGTGCCTGGAGTAGAGGTACGGACACTGAAGCTTTCTTT,CAWSRGTDTEAFF
TRBV7-2,TRBJ1-5,once,.,TGTGCCAGCAGCTTAGGGGGAGGACAGCCCCAGCATTTT,CASSLGGGQPQHF
TRBV7-9,TRBJ2-7,.,.,TGTGCCAGCAGCTTTCTGAGCTACGAGCAGTACTTC,CASSFLSYEQYF